The T cell receptor (beta chain) described here comes from a study of blood T cell repertoires in COVID-19. On the study more broadly: In each case, the material was cDNA or gDNA derived from T cells, B-cell-depleted T cells, or PBMCs.

The CDR3 sequence is 16 residues long. The germline V gene has CDR1 LNHNV and CDR2 YYDKDF (reference sequence). With 0 bases removed from V and 3 bases from J, the gap between germline ends came to 11 bases. Sequencing used immunoSEQ multiplex PCR; TCRdb keeps in-frame clones, though not all of them. Of 70,000 to 95,000 clones listed, over 80% are singletons. The chain recombines TRBV15 with TRBJ1-4, with D possibly matching TRBD1 (5 bases). The sample consisted of peripheral blood. This sequence originates from a woman aged 55 to 70 with active COVID-19. The DNA for the CDR3 is TGTGCCACCAGCAGAGATCAGGGCATGGCTAATGAAAAACTGTTTTTT. This codes for CATSRDQGMANEKLFF.